This record covers a single T cell receptor (beta chain). Its cognate antigen is unknown. After constant-region reverse-primer amplification, full-length variable regions underwent semi-nested PCR with Nested Universal Primer A. TCRdb analysed the 5' RACE reads with MiXCR anew, one entry per CDR3 protein. The table records roughly 54,000 distinct CDR3 sequences, roughly 18% of them present only once. Purified naive CD4+ T cells were depleted of CD25+ Tregs. Points from the study as a whole: Tumor memory CD4+ T cell TCR gene usage clustered with blood and lymph node memory CD4+ cells and lymph node naive CD4+ cells.

The germline CDR1 and CDR2 sequences are KGHDR and SFDVKD. The CDR3 is 13 residues long. The V end was cut by 1 base, the J end by 1 base, with 3 bases between. The chain is built from TRBV24-1 and TRBJ1-1; D not certain. The clonotype comes from a female donor with breast cancer. Sequencing input: naive CD4+ T cells sorted from blood. Subset reported: naive CD4+ T cells, CD4+CD45RA+CD25-. The CDR3 sequence: CATSDFGNTEAFF. For the CDR3, the DNA is TGTGCCACCAGTGATTTCGGGAACACTGAAGCTTTCTTT.